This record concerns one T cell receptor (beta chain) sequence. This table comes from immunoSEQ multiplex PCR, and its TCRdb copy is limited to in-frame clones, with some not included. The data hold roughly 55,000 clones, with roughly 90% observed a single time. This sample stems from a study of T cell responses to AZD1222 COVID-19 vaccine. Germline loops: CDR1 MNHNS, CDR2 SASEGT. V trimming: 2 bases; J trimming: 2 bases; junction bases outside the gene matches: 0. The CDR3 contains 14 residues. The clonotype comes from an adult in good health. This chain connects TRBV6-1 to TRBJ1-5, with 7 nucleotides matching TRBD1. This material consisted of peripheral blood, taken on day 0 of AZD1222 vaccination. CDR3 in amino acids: CASSETGGNQPQHF. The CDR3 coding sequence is TGTGCCAGCAGTGAAACAGGGGGCAATCAGCCCCAGCATTTT.